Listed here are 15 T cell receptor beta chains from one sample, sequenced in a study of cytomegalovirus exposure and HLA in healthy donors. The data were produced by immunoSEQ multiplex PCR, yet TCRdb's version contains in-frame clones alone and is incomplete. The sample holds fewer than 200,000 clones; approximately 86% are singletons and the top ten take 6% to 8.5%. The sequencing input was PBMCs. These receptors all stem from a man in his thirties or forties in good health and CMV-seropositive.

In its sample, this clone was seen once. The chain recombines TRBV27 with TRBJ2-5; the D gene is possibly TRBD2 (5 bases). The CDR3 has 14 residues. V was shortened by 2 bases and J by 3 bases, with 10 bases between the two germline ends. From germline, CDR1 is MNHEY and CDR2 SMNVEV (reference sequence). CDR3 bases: TGTGCCAGCAGTTTAACTAGTAATAAAGAGACCCAGTACTTC. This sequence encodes CASSLTSNKETQYF.

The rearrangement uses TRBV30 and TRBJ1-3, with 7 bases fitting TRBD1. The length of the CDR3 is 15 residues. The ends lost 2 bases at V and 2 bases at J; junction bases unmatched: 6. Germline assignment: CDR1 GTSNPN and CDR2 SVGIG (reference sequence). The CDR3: CAWSLMGTAGNTIYF. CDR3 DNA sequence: TGTGCCTGGAGTCTTATGGGGACAGCTGGAAACACCATATATTTT.

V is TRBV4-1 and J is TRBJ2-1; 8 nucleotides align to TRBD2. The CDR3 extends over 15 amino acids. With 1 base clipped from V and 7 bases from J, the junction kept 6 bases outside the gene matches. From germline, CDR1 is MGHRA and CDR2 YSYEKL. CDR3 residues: CASSQGLAGKNEQFF. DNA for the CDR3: TGCGCCAGCAGCCAAGGGCTAGCGGGTAAGAATGAGCAGTTCTTC.

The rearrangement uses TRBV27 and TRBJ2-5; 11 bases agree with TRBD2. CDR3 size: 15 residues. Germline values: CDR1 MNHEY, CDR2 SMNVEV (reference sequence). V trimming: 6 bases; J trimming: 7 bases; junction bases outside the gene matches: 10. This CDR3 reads CASSPGTSGSRTQYF. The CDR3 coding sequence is TGTGCCAGCAGCCCTGGGACTAGCGGTTCTAGGACCCAGTACTTC.

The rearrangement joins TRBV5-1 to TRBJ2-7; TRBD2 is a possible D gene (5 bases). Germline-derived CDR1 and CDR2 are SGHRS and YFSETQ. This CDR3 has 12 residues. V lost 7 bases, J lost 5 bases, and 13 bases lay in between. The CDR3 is CASGDSGNEQYF. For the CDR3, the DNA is TGCGCCAGCGGAGACTCGGGAAACGAGCAGTACTTC.

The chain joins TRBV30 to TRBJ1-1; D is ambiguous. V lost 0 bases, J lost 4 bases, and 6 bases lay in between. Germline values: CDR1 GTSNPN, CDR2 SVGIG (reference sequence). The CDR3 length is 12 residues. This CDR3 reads CAWSVVGTEAFF. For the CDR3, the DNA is TGTGCCTGGAGTGTAGTAGGCACTGAAGCTTTCTTT.

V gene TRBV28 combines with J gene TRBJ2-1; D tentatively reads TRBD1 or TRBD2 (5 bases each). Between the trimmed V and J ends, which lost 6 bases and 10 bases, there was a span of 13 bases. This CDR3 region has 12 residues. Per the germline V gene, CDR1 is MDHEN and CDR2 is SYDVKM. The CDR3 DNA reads TGTGCCAGCAGGTCCGGGACCGCGGAGCAGTTCTTC. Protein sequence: CASRSGTAEQFF.

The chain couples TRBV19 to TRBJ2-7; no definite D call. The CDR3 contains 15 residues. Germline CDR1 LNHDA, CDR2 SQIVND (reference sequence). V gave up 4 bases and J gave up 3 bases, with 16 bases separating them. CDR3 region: CASSTTLGRNYEQYF. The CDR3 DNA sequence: TGTGCCAGTAGTACCACCCTGGGCCGCAACTACGAGCAGTACTTC.

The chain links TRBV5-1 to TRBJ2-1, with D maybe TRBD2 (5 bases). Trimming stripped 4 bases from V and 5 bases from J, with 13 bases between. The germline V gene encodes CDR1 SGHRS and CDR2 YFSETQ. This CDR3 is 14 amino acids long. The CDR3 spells CASSPYGENNEQFF. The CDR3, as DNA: TGCGCCAGCAGCCCCTACGGGGAAAACAATGAGCAGTTCTTC.

The CDR3 region has the DNA TGTGCCTGGAGGAACAGGATGGACGAGCAGTACTTC. Residues: CAWRNRMDEQYF. V and J are TRBV30 and TRBJ2-7, with D maybe TRBD1 (5 bases). Per germline, CDR1 GTSNPN and CDR2 SVGIG (reference sequence). The CDR3 contains 12 residues. V was cut by 3 bases and J by 5 bases, with 11 bases left in between.

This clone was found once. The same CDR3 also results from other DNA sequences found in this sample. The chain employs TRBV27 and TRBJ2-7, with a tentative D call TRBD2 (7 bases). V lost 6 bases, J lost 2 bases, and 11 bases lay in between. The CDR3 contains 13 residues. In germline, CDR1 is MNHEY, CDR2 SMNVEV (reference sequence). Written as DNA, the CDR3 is TGTGCCAGCAGCCCGGGGGGCCCCTACGAGCAGTACTTC. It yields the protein CASSPGGPYEQYF.

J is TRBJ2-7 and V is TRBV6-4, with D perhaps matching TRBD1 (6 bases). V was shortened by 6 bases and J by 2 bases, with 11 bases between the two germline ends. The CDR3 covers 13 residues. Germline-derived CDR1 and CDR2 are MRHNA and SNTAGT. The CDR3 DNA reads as TGTGCCAGCAGGGGGGACACAGCCTACGAGCAGTACTTC. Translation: CASRGDTAYEQYF.

The CDR3 protein is CASNRGIEYEQYF. The DNA of the CDR3 is TGTGCCAGCAATCGCGGGATTGAGTACGAGCAGTACTTC. The V gene is TRBV6-5, the J gene TRBJ2-7, with a tentative D call TRBD2 (6 bases). This CDR3 region has 13 residues. Trimming pared 7 bases from V and 4 bases from J, leaving 14 bases between. The germline V gene has CDR1 MNHEY and CDR2 SVGAGI.

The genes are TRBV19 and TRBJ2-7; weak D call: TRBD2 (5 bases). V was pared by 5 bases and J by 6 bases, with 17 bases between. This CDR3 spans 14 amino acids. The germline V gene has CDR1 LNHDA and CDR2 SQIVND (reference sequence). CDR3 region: CASSPEGFLVEQYF. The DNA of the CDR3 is TGTGCCAGTAGTCCCGAGGGTTTTCTTGTCGAGCAGTACTTC.

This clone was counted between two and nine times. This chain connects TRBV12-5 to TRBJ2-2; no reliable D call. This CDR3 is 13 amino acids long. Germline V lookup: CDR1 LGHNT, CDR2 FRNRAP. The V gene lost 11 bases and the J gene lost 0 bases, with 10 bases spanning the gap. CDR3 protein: CAAGLPNTGELFF. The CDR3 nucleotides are TGTGCTGCAGGTCTTCCGAACACCGGGGAGCTGTTTTTT.